This T cell receptor beta chain derives from a study of tumor-infiltrating lymphocytes in localized non-small cell lung cancer. Across the whole study: Several tumor histologies, both smoking statuses, and some post-neoadjuvant chemotherapy samples were included. Study-wide results and caveats: Immunotypes IM1 and IM2 had similar TCR-derived T-cell fractions. Available tissue quantity limited TCR sequencing to a patient subset. TCRbeta sequencing showed higher T cell infiltration in tumors than uninvolved lung.

Remarks on this clone: What it binds is unknown.

The protocol was immunoSEQ multiplex PCR, while the TCRdb copy is restricted to in-frame clones and leaves out a portion. The sample yields roughly 8,400 clones, roughly three quarters seen once. The sample consisted of uninvolved lung tissue not adjacent to the tumor. The sequence came from a human donor with non-small cell lung cancer.

Here the CDR3 reads CASSLDGQPQHF. CDR3 nucleotides: TGTGCCAGCAGCTTGGATGGTCAGCCCCAGCATTTT. The rearrangement links TRBV5-8 to TRBJ1-5; D not certain. The CDR3 has 12 residues. Trimming took off 0 bases at V and 6 bases at J, with 4 bases between the two ends. Germline V CDR1 and CDR2: SGHTS, YDEGEE.